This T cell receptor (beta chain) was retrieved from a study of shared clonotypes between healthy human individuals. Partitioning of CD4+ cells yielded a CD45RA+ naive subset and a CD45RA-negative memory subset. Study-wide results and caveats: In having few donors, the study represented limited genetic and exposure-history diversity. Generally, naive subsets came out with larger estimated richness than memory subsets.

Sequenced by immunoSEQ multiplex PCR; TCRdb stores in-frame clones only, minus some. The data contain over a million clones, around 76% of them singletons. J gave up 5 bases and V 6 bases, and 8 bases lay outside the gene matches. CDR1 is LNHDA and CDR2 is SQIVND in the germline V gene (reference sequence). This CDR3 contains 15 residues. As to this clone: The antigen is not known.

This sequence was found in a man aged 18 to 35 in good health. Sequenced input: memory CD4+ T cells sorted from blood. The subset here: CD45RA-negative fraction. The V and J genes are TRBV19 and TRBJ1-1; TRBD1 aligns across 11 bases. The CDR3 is CASRLGQGEGTEAFF. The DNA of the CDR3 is TGTGCCAGTAGACTGGGACAGGGGGAAGGGACTGAAGCTTTCTTT.